These 2 T cell receptor beta chains share one sample of origin, sequenced in a study of cytomegalovirus exposure and HLA in healthy donors. Researchers ran the PCR with 60 Vbeta and 13 Jbeta primers. Libraries were prepared by immunoSEQ multiplex PCR; TCRdb keeps only in-frame clonotypes and omits some of them. This sample yields some 140,000 clones, of which 80% are seen a single time; around 2.2% belongs to the top ten. The sample consisted of PBMCs. The receptor set was obtained from a man aged 25 to 45 in good health and CMV-seronegative.

The chain recombines TRBV20-1 with TRBJ2-1, with 8 bases matching TRBD2. Germline lookup yields CDR1 DFQATT and CDR2 SNEGSKA (reference sequence). This CDR3 is 10 amino acids long. The CDR3 DNA reads as TGCCTCAGCGGGAGCGATGAGCAGTTCTTC. Translated: CLSGSDEQFF.

The chain has TRBV11-2 and TRBJ2-7; a weak D match, TRBD1 (5 bases). CDR1 SGHAT and CDR2 FQNNGV come from the germline V gene. V gave up 1 base and J gave up 1 base, with 11 bases separating them. This CDR3 has 15 amino acids. CDR3 bases: TGTGCCAGCAGCTTAGTGCAGGGTTCTTCCTACGAGCAGTACTTC. This sequence encodes CASSLVQGSSYEQYF. Looking up the rest from reference TRBV11-2 and TRBJ2-7 gives the full variable domain: EAGVAQSPRYKIIEKRQSVAFWCNPISGHATLYWYQQILGQGPKLLIQFQNNGVVDDSQLPKDRFSAERLKGVDSTLKIQPAKLEDSAVYLCASSLVQGSSYEQYFGPGTRLTVT.